Only a few counts were recorded for the clone carrying this T cell receptor (beta chain). Its antigen is still unknown. The sample comes from a study of beta chain features in type 1 diabetes. Study-wide background: All samples together contributed approximately 100 million sorted cells for examination. Study-level points and caveats: All four CD4+ subsets from Type 1 diabetes patients carried moderately but significantly shorter TCRB CDR3s.

Reverse transcribing all isolated RNA meant expressed TCRB transcripts were sequenced. Profiled with immunoSEQ multiplex PCR; TCRdb holds only in-frame clones, not every one. Of 970,000 or so clones in the sample, roughly a sixth were seen once. Trimming shortened V by 5 bases and J by 3 bases, and 10 bases separated the two germline ends. Germline V CDR1 and CDR2: MDHEN, SYDVKM. CDR3 length equals 13 residues. The TCR was taken from a woman in her late teens or twenties in good health. The chain recombines TRBV28 with TRBJ2-5, with D possibly called TRBD1 or TRBD2 (5 bases each). Specimen: naive CD4+ T cells from blood. The CDR3 protein is CASSPGTKETQYF. DNA of the CDR3: TGTGCCAGCAGTCCAGGGACCAAAGAGACCCAGTACTTC.